This TCR beta chain was profiled in a study of response to subunit inactivated influenza vaccine. Findings and caveats of the study: Seasonal influenza vaccination, on each occasion, was suggested by the authors to recruit few new T cells.

Regarding this clonotype: The antigen remains undetermined.

TCRdb passed the RT-PCR reads through MiXCR, listing each CDR3 protein once. The table lists about 500,000 distinct CDR3 sequences, approximately 17% of them singletons. CDR3 length equals 16 residues. In germline, CDR1 is MGHRA, CDR2 YSYEKL. V shed 2 bases and J shed 6 bases, with 18 bases lying between them. V and J are TRBV4-1 and TRBJ2-3, with no clear D. Sequencing was performed on CD4+ T cells sorted from PBMCs, taken approximately 25 months after vaccination. The receptor was derived from a man aged 50-75 years who received an inactivated influenza vaccine. CDR3 coding DNA: TGCGCCAGCAGCCAAAACCGGTTCCCAAGAGTGGATACGCAGTATTTT. Protein product: CASSQNRFPRVDTQYF.